This T cell receptor beta chain was recorded in a study of T-cell reconstitution after alpha-beta-depleted transplantation in children. The CDR3 spans 14 residues. The germline gives CDR1 LGHNA, CDR2 YNFKEQ. The sample holds a few counts of this clonotype. A read error may produce the germline difference seen at one junction end. Unique molecular identifiers were incorporated into the prepared TCRbeta library. TCRdb re-called the PCR reads with MiXCR, one entry per CDR3 protein. The data hold about 250,000 distinct CDR3 sequences, with 20% to 30% observed a single time. The chain links TRBV4-2 to TRBJ2-7; D remains unclear. Sequencing was performed on PBMCs, mostly from graft donor cells, taken 360 days after TCRalphabeta/CD19-depleted stem cell transplant. The clonotype comes from a female patient under 10 years old who had a stem cell transplant for congenital amegakaryocytic thrombocytopenia, so the T cells may come from the graft donor. The CDR3 protein is CASRQDRLVYEQYF. The CDR3, as DNA: TGTGCCAGCAGACAAGATAGGCTAGTCTACGAGCAGTACTTC.